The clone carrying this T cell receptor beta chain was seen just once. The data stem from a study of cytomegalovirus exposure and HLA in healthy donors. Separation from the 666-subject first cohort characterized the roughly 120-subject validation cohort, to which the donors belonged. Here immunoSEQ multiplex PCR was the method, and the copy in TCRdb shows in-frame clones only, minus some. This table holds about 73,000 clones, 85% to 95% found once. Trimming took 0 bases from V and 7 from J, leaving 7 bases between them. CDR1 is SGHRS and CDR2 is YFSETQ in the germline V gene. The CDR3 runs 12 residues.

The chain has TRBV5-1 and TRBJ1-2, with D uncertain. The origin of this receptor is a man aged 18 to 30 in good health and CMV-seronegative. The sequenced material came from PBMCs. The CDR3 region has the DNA TGCGCCAGCAGCTTGGATTGGGCTGGCTACACCTTC. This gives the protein CASSLDWAGYTF.